This record looks at one TCR beta chain sequence and its context. This CDR3 is 14 amino acids long. Germline V gene data show CDR1 as MNHEY and CDR2 as SVGAGI. Trimming removed 6 bases from V and 8 bases from J; junction bases left unmatched: 9. Per the study methods: Amplification with reference gene primers provided the estimates of nucleated cell counts. The data were produced by immunoSEQ multiplex PCR, yet TCRdb's version contains in-frame clones alone and is incomplete. V and J calls and clone size are given by that table; D and trimming were obtained from the DNA. This table holds fewer than 200,000 clones, approximately 86% found once. These data are taken from a study of blood T cell repertoires in COVID-19. Study background: Collection of acute and convalescent COVID-19 samples took place in the United States, Italy and Spain. The analysed material was cDNA or gDNA that came from T cells, B-cell-depleted T cells, or PBMCs.

The TCR sequence derives from a man in his forties with active or convalescent COVID-19. Sequenced input: peripheral blood. The rearrangement uses TRBV6-5 and TRBJ1-3; 8 bases align to TRBD1. CDR3 bases: TGTGCCAGCAGCCTCGTGCAGGGGGCTTACACCATATATTTT. This gives the protein CASSLVQGAYTIYF.